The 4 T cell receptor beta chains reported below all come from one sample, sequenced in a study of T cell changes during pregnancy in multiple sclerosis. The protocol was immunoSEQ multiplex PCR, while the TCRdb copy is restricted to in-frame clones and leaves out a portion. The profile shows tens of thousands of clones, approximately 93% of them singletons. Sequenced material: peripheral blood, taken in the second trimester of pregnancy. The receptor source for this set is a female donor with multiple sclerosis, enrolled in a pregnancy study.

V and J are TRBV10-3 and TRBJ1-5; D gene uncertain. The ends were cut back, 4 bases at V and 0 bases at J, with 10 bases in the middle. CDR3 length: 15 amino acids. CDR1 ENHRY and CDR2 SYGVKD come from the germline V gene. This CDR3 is CAISGPGNSNQPQHF. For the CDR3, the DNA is TGTGCCATCAGTGGTCCGGGGAATAGCAATCAGCCCCAGCATTTT.

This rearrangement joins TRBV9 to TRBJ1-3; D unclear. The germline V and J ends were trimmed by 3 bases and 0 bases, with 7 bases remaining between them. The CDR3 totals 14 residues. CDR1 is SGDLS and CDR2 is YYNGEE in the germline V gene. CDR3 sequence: CASSGTDSGNTIYF. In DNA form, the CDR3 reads TGTGCCAGCAGCGGAACTGACTCTGGAAACACCATATATTTT.

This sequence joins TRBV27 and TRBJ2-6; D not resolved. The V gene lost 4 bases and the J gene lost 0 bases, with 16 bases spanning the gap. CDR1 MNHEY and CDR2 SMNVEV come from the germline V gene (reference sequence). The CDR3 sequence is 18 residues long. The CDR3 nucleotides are TGTGCCAGCAGTTCCAACGCGGAACCCGTCTCTGGGGCCAACGTCCTGACTTTC. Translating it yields CASSSNAEPVSGANVLTF.

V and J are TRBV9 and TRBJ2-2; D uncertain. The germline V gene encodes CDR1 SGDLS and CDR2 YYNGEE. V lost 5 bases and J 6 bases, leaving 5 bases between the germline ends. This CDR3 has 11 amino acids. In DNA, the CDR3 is TGTGCCAGCAGTCGGGCCGGGGAGCTGTTTTTT. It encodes CASSRAGELFF.